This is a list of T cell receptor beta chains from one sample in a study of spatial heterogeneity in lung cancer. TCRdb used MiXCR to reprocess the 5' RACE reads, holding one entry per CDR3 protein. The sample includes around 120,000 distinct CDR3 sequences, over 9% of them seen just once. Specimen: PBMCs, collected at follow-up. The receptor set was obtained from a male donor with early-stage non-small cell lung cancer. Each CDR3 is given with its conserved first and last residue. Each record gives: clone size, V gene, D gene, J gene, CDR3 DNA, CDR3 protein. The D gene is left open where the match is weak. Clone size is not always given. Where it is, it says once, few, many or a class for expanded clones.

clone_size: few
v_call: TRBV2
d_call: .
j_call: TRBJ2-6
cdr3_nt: TGTGCCAGGGGAGGAACTGGGGCCAACGTCCTGACTTTC
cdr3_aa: CARGGTGANVLTF

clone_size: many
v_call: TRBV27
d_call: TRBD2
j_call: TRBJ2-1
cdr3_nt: TGTGCCAGCAGTAGCGGGGCTACCTACAATGAGCAGTTCTTC
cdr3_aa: CASSSGATYNEQFF

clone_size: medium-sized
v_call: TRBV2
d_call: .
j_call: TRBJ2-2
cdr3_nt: TGTGCCAGCAGCTCGACGGTTCGCACCGGGGAGCTGTTTTTT
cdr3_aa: CASSSTVRTGELFF

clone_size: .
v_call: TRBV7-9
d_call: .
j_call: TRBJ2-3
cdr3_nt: TGTGCCAGCAGCTCGCCGGGGACAGATACGCAGTATTTT
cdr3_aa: CASSSPGTDTQYF

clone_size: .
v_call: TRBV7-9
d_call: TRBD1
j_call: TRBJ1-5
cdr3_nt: TGTGCCAACAGCTTAGACAGGGTGAGTCAGCCCCAGCATTTT
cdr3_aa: CANSLDRVSQPQHF

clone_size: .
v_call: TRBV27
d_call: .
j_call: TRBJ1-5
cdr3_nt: TGTGCCAGCAGTTTATCAGCAGCCTCTAATCAGCCCCAGCATTTT
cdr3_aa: CASSLSAASNQPQHF

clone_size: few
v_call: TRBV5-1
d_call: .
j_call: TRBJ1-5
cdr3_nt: TGCGCCAGCAGCACGGGCAATCAGCCCCAGCATTTT
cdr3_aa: CASSTGNQPQHF

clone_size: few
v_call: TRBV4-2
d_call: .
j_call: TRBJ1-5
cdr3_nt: TGTGCCAGCAGCCAAGACAGGGAAAGCAATCAGCCCCAGCATTTT
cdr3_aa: CASSQDRESNQPQHF

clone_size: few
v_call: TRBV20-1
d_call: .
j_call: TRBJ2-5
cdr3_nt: TGCAGTGCTAGTTTCAGGGTGGGAGAGACCCAGTACTTC
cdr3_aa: CSASFRVGETQYF

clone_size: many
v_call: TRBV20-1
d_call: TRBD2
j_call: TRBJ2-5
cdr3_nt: TGCAGTGCAGTTCCCCTAGCGGGGTCCTTCGGGGAGACCCAGTACTTC
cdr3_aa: CSAVPLAGSFGETQYF

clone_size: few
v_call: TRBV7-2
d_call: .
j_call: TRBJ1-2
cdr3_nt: TGTGCCAGCAGCTTCCCAGGCAGGGTTAACTATGGCTACACCTTC
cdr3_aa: CASSFPGRVNYGYTF

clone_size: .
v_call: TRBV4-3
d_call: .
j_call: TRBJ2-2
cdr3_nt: TGCGCCAGCAGCCCTGGGACCGGGGAGCTGTTTTTT
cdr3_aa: CASSPGTGELFF

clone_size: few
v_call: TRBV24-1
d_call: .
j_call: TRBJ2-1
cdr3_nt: TGTGCCTCCCCTGGGGACAAATGGCCCAATGAGCAGTTCTTC
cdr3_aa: CASPGDKWPNEQFF

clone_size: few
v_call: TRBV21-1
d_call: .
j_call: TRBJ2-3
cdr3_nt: TGTGCCAGCAGCAAAGGAGCGGGGACTAGCACAGATACGCAGTATTTT
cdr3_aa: CASSKGAGTSTDTQYF

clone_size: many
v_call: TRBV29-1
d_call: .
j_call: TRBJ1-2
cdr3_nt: TGCAGCGTTGAATTCGGGACGGCTGGGGGGACCTTC
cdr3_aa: CSVEFGTAGGTF

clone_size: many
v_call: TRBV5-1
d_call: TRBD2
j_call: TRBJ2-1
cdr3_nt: TGCGCCAGCAGCTGGGCCGGACCGGGACTAGCGACCCATGAGCAGTTCTTC
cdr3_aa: CASSWAGPGLATHEQFF

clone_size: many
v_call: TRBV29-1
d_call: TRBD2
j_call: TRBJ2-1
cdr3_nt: TGCAGCGTTCGGGGGACTAGCGGGGATAATGAGCAGTTCTTC
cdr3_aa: CSVRGTSGDNEQFF

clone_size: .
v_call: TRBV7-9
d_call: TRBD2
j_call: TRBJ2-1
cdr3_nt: TGTGCCAGCAGCTCACTAGCGGGGGAAGGCAATGAGCAGTTCTTC
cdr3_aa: CASSSLAGEGNEQFF

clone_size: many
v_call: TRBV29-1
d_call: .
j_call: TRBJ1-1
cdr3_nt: TGCAGCGTTGTTAGGCACATGAACACTGAAGCTTTCTTT
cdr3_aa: CSVVRHMNTEAFF

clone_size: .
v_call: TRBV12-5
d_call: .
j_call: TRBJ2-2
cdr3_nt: TGTGCTAGTGGTTTGACGGGTCGCACCGGGGAGCTGTTTTTT
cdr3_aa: CASGLTGRTGELFF

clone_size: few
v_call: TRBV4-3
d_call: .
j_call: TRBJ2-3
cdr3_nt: TGCGCCAGCAGCCAAGATCTGGCAGGGGGGAGCACAGATACGCAGTATTTT
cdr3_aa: CASSQDLAGGSTDTQYF

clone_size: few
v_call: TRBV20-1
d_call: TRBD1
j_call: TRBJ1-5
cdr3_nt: TGCAGTGCTATTTCACAGGGGCAACAGCCCCAGCATTTT
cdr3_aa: CSAISQGQQPQHF

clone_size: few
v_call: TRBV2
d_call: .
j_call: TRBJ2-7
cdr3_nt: TGTGCCAGCAGTGAAGCGCTTATGCAGGGCCCTTCCTACGAGCAGTACTTC
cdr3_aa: CASSEALMQGPSYEQYF

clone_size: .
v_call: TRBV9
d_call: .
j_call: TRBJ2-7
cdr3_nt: TGTGCCAGCAGCGTCGACGGGGACTACGAGCAGTACTTC
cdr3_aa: CASSVDGDYEQYF

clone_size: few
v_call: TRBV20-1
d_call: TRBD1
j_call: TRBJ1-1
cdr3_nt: TGCAGTGCTAGAAAGGACAGGCCCGGGCAAGAAGCTTTCTTT
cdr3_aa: CSARKDRPGQEAFF

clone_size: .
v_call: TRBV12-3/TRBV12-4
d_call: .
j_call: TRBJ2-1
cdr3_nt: TGTGCCATCCAGGCTTCAGCCTACAATGAGCAGTTCTTC
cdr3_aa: CAIQASAYNEQFF

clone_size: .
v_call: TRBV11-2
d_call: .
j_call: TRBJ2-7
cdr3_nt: TGTGCCAGCAGCTTTACCTACGAGCAGTACTTC
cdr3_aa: CASSFTYEQYF

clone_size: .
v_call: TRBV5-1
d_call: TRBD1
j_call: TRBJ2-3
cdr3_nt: TGCGCCAGCAGCGAAAACAGGGGGCTCGGAACAGATACGCAGTATTTT
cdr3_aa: CASSENRGLGTDTQYF

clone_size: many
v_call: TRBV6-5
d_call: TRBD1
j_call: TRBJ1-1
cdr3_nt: TGTGCCAGCAGTTACTCTCCCAGGACAGGGGGTACAGAAGCTTTCTTT
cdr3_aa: CASSYSPRTGGTEAFF

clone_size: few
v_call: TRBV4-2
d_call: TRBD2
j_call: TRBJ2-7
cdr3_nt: TGTGCCAGCAGCCAAGATAACAGCGGGAGCTACGAGCAGTACTTC
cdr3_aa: CASSQDNSGSYEQYF